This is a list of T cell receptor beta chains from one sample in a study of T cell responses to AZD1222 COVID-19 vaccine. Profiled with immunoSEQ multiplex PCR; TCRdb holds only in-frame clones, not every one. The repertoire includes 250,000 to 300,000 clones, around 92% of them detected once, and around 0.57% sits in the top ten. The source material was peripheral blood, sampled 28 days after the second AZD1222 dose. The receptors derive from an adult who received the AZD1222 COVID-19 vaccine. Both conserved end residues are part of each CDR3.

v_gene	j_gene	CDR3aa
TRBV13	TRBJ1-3	CASSSKSSGNTIYF
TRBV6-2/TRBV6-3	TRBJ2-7	CASSYSSKGGQSSYEQYF
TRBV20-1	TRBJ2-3	CSASPGGPTDTQYF
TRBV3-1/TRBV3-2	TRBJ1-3	CASSPDFSSGNTIYF
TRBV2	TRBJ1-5	CASSEHDLRDQPQHF
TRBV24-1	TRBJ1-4	CATSDPGTDNEKLFF
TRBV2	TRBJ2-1	CASPGGFNEQFF
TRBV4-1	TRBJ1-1	CASSPYLIRLNTEAFF
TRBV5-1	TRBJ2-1	CASSPGTGAPYNEQFF
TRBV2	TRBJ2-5	CASSDDSQETQYF
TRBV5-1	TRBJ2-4	CASRPTGGESKNIQYF
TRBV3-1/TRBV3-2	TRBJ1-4	CASSRDRSYEKLFF
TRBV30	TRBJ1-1	CAWNFRALNTEAFF
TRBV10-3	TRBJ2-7	CAISGISGTYEQYF
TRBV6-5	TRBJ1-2	CATQEDRGYGYTF
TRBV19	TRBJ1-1	CASSSGTGLHTEAFF
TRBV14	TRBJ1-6	CASSRRVGSPLHF
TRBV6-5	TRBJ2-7	CASSSIGEQYF
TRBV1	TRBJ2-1	CTSSRQERDEQFF
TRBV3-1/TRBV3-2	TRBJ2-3	CASSLPPTDTQYF
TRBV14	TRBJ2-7	CASSQTGGFPYEQYF
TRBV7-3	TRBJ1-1	CASSSGANTEAFF
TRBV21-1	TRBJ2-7	CASSKGRVTYEQYF
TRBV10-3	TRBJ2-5	CAIRGQGGQETQYF
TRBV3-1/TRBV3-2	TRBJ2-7	CASSQVAGSYEQYF
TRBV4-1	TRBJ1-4	CASSHPGQGAAQKLFF
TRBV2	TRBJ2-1	CASGHRYLYPVQFF
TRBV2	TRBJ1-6	CASSEGQPGISPLHF
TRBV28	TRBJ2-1	CASSLVENEQFF
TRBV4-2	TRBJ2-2	CASSQRLRGNTGELFF
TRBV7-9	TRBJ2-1	CASSLVALYNEQFF
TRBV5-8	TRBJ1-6	CASSTLRTGGLSPLHF
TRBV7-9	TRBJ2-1	CASMRRTAMYNEQFF
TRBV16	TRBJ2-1	CASSQSLWEQFF
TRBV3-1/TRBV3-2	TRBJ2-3	CASSHGRGSRDTDTQYF
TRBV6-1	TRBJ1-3	CASSERSGGGTIYF
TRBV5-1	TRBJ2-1	CASSRTERLLDNEQFF
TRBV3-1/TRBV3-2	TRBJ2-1	CASSQGVTGAYNEQFF
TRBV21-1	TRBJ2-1	CASNTGTSYNEQFF
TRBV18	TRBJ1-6	CASSPDRQRNSPLHF
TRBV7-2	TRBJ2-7	CASSPRTGEIEQYF
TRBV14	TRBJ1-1	CASSQDREMNTEAFF
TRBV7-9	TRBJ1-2	CASSPFIGTDGYTF
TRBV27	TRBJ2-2	CASSYLQGATGELFF
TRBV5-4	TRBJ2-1	CASSITGRNYNEQFF
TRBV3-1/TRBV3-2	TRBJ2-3	CASRRTSGGFSTDTQYF
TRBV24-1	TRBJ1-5	CATSDSRAGNQPQHF
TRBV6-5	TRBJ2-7	CASRTQGLTPYEQYF
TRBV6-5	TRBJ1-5	CASRTDSNQPQHF
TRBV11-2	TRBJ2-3	CASSYLRGTQYF